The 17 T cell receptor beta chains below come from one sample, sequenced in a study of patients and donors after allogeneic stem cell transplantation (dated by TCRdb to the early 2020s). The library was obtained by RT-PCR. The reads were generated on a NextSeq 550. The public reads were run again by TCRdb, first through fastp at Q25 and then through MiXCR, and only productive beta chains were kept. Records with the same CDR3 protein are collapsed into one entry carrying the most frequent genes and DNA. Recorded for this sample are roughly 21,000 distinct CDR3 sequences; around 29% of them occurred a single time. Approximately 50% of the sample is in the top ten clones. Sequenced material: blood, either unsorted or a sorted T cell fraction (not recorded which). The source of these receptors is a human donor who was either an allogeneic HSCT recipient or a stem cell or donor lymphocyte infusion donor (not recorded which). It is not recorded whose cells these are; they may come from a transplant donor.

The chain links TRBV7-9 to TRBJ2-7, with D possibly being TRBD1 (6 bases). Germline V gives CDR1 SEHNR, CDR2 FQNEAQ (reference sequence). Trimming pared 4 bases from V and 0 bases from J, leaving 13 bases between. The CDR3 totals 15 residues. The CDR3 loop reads CASSSAGTFSYEQYF. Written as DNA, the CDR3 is TGTGCCAGCAGCTCCGCCGGGACATTCTCCTACGAGCAGTACTTC.

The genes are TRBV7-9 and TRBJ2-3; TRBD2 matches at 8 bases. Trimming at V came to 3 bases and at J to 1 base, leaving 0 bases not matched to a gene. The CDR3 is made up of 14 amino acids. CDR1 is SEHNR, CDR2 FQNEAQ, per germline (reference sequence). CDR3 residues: CASSLTSGTDTQYF. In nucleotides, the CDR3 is TGTGCCAGCAGCTTGACTAGCGGCACAGATACGCAGTATTTT.

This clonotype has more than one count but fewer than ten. The CDR3 reads CASSLGRGEHVYGYTF. The CDR3 region has the DNA TGCGCCAGCAGCTTGGGAAGGGGGGAACATGTCTATGGCTACACCTTC. V is TRBV5-1 and J is TRBJ1-2; TRBD1 is a possible D gene (6 bases). From germline, CDR1 is SGHRS and CDR2 YFSETQ. The V end was cut by 0 bases, the J end by 4 bases, with 16 bases between. CDR3 length: 16 residues.

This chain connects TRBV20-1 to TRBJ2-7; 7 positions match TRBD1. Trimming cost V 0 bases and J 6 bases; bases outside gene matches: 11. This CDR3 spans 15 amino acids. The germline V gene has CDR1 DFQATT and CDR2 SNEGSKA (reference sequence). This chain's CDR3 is CSARDHRGTLSEQYF. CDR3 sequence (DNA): TGCAGTGCTAGAGATCACAGGGGAACTCTGTCCGAGCAGTACTTC.

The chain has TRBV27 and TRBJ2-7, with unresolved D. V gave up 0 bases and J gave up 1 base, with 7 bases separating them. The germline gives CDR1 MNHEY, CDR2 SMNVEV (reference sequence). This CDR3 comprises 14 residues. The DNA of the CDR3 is TGTGCCAGCAGTTTATCAAGGCAATCCTACGAGCAGTACTTC. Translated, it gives CASSLSRQSYEQYF.

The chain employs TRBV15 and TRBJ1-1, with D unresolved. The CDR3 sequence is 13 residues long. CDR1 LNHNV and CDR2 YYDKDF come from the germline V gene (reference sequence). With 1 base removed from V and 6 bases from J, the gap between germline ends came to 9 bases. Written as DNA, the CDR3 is TGTGCCACCAGCAGAGGGACTTTGGCTGAAGCTTTCTTT. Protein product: CATSRGTLAEAFF.

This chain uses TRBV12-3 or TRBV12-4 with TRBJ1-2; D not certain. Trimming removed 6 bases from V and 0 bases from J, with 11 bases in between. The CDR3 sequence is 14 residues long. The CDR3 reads CASSPSAANYGYTF. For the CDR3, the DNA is TGTGCCAGCAGCCCCTCCGCCGCTAACTATGGCTACACCTTC.

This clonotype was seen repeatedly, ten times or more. This chain's CDR3 is CAISESLYPYEQYF. The DNA of the CDR3 is TGTGCCATCAGTGAGTCCTTGTATCCCTACGAGCAGTACTTC. The chain joins TRBV10-3 to TRBJ2-7; D remains ambiguous. Trimming removed 0 bases from V and 2 bases from J, with 8 bases in between. The CDR3 has 14 amino acids. In germline, CDR1 is ENHRY, CDR2 SYGVKD.

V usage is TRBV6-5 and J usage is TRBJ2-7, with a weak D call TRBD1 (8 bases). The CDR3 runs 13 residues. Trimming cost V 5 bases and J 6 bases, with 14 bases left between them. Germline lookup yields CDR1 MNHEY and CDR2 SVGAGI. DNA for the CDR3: TGTGCCAGCAGTCGGACAGGGAGGGGCGAGCAGTACGTC. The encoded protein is CASSRTGRGEQYV.

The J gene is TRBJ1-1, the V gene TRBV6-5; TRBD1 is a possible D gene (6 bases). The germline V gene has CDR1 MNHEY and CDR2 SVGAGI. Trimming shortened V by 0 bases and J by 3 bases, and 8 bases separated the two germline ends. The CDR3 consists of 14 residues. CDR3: CASSYSKGDTEAFF. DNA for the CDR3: TGTGCCAGCAGTTACTCGAAGGGGGACACTGAAGCTTTCTTT.

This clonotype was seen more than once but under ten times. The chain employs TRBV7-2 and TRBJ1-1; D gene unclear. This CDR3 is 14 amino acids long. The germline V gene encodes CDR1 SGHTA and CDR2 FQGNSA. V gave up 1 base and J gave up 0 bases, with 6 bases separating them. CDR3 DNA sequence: TGTGCCAGCAGCTTAGAGTTCATGAACACTGAAGCTTTCTTT. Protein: CASSLEFMNTEAFF.

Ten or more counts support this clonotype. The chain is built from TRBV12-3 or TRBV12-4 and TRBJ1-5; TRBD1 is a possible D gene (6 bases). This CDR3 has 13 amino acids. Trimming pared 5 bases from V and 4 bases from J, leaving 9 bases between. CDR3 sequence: CASSIQGNQPQHF. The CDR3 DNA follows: TGTGCCAGCAGTATACAGGGAAATCAGCCCCAGCATTTT.

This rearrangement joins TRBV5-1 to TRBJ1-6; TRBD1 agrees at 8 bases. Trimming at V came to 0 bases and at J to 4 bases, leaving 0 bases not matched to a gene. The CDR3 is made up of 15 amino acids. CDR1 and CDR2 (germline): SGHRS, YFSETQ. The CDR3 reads CASSLGDRYNSPLHF. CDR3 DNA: TGCGCCAGCAGCTTGGGGGACAGGTATAATTCACCCCTCCACTTT.

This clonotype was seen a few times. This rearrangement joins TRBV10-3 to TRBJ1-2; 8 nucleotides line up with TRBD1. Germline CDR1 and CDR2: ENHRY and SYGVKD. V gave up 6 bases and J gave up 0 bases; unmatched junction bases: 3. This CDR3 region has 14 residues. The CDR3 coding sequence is TGTGCCATCAGCCAGGGGGCAGCTAACTATGGCTACACCTTC. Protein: CAISQGAANYGYTF.

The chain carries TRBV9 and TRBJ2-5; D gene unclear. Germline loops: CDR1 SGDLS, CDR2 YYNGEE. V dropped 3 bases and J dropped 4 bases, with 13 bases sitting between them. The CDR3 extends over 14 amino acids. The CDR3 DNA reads TGTGCCAGCAGCGAGACGAGAAGCTCAGAGACCCAGTACTTC. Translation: CASSETRSSETQYF.

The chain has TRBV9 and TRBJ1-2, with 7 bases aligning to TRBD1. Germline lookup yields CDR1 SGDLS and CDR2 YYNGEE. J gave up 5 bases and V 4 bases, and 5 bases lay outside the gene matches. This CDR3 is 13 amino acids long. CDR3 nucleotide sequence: TGTGCCAGCAGCCCGGGGGACAGATATGGCTACACCTTC. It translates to CASSPGDRYGYTF.

DNA of the CDR3: TGCAGTGCTAGCGGCGGCCTACAGAACCAAGAGACCCAGTACTTC. This codes for CSASGGLQNQETQYF. The chain uses TRBV20-1 and TRBJ2-5; D unclear. CDR3 size: 15 residues. The V end lost 3 bases, the J end lost 0 bases, and 14 bases lay between the germline ends. Germline CDR1 DFQATT, CDR2 SNEGSKA (reference sequence).